There are many counts of the clone carrying this T cell receptor beta chain. These data come from a study of T-cell reconstitution after alpha-beta-depleted transplantation in children. J lost 1 base, V lost 3 bases, and 6 bases had no gene match. The CDR3 is 16 amino acids. Unique molecular identifiers were incorporated when the TCRbeta library was constructed. TCRdb reprocessed the PCR reads via MiXCR and lists one record per CDR3 protein. The table shows 150,000 to 250,000 distinct CDR3 sequences, with roughly 15% occurring only once. The receptor's source is a human donor who donated a stem cell graft to a child with acute lymphoblastic leukemia. This specimen was PBMCs from the stem cell graft donor, taken from the stem cell graft. V usage is TRBV12-3 or TRBV12-4 and J usage is TRBJ2-5; 9 positions match TRBD2. The CDR3 bases are TGTGCCAGCAGTTTTTCTAGCGGGGAGGGCCAAGAGACCCAGTACTTC. Encoded protein: CASSFSSGEGQETQYF.